The T cell receptor (beta chain) under discussion was sequenced for a study of radiation and T cells in renal cell carcinoma. The study's findings and limits: No pretreatment tumor biopsies were available for baseline clonotypes. From baseline, blood top tumor clonotypes peaked at 2 weeks post-radiation.

Libraries were prepared by immunoSEQ multiplex PCR; TCRdb keeps only in-frame clonotypes and omits some of them. Altogether over 60,000 clones are present, 80% to 90% being singletons, with the ten largest covering 22%. As to time point: blood 2 weeks post-SBRT. Treatment meaning: 15 Gy SBRT to primary tumor, nephrectomy 4 weeks later. Serial blood draws occurred at baseline and 2 and 4 weeks post-SBRT. The tumor was a clear cell renal cell carcinoma. The V gene end was trimmed by 5 bases and the J gene end by 3 bases; junction bases not matched to a gene: 1. The CDR3 loop spans 14 amino acids. Per germline, CDR1 SGHTA and CDR2 FQGNSA. Points on this clone: Its antigen remains unidentified.

The rearrangement links TRBV7-2 to TRBJ1-4; TRBD1 aligns across 9 bases. This TCR was recovered from a woman aged 45-59 years with renal cell carcinoma. The sample here was blood, taken from a patient whose treatment included radiotherapy and nephrectomy. CDR3 loop: CASSRDRANEKLFF. Written as DNA, the CDR3 is TGTGCCAGCAGCCGGGACAGGGCTAATGAAAAACTGTTTTTT.